Each of the 13 T cell receptor beta chains below was sequenced from the same sample in a study of blood T cell repertoires in COVID-19. Libraries were prepared by immunoSEQ multiplex PCR; TCRdb keeps only in-frame clonotypes and omits some of them. Counted here are about 82,000 clones, 85% occurring once; the ten biggest clones make up 18%. Material for sequencing was peripheral blood. The receptors originated from a man at least 80 years old with active or convalescent COVID-19.

The V and J genes are TRBV5-8 and TRBJ1-2, with 9 bases matching TRBD1. Germline CDR1 is SGHTS and CDR2 is YDEGEE. CDR3 length equals 16 residues. The J segment lost 3 bases and the V segment lost 5 bases, leaving 11 bases of the junction unmatched. DNA for the CDR3: TGTGCCAGCAGTTCCGGGACAGGGATTCGCGACTATGGCTACACCTTC. Protein product: CASSSGTGIRDYGYTF.

The genes are TRBV29-1 and TRBJ2-5; a weak D match, TRBD1 (6 bases). The germline gives CDR1 SQVTM, CDR2 ANQGSEA. Trimming pared 7 bases from V and 4 bases from J, leaving 13 bases between. This CDR3 has 12 residues. The CDR3, as DNA: TGCAGCGCCAACCTAGGGGGAGAGACCCAGTACTTC. As protein: CSANLGGETQYF. The whole variable domain, filled in from reference TRBV29-1 and TRBJ2-5, reads SAVISQKPSRDICQRGTSLTIQCQVDSQVTMMFWYRQQPGQSLTLIATANQGSEATYESGFVIDKFPISRPNLTFSTLTVSNMSPEDSSIYLCSANLGGETQYFGPGTRLLVL.

This chain joins TRBV18 and TRBJ1-1, with D possibly TRBD1 on 6 matching bases. The CDR3 contains 16 residues. Per germline, CDR1 KGHSH and CDR2 LQKENI. Deletions cut 0 bases from V and 1 base from J, with 12 bases between. The CDR3, as DNA: TGTGCCAGCTCACCACCGGTCAGGGGATCGAACACTGAAGCTTTCTTT. Its translation: CASSPPVRGSNTEAFF. The whole variable domain, remainder taken from reference TRBV18 and TRBJ1-1, is NAGVMQNPRHLVRRRGQEARLRCSPMKGHSHVYWYRQLPEEGLKFMVYLQKENIIDESGMPKERFSAEFPKEGPSILRIQQVVRGDSAAYFCASSPPVRGSNTEAFFGQGTRLTVV.

In this sample, this clone turned up a few times. The V call is TRBV7-2, the J call TRBJ1-6; TRBD1 matches at 7 bases. The CDR3 has 17 residues. Trimming took 5 bases from V and 5 from J; bases not matched to a gene: 12. The V gene's germline CDR1 is SGHTA and CDR2 FQGNSA. CDR3 amino acids: CASSHTIPGQNNSPLHF. CDR3 coding DNA: TGTGCCAGCAGCCACACCATCCCGGGACAGAATAATTCACCCCTCCACTTT.

This clone was recorded a few times. J is TRBJ2-1 and V is TRBV30; 14 bases line up with TRBD2. Trimming took 1 base from V and 7 from J; bases not matched to a gene: 9. Germline lookup yields CDR1 GTSNPN and CDR2 SVGIG (reference sequence). The CDR3 sequence is 17 residues long. The CDR3 coding sequence is TGTGCCTGGAGTGGGGGACTAGCGGGAGAGGTAGGGAATGAGCAGTTCTTC. This encodes CAWSGGLAGEVGNEQFF. The full variable domain, completed using reference TRBV30 and TRBJ2-1, is SQTIHQWPATLVQPVGSPLSLECTVEGTSNPNLYWYRQAAGRGLQLLFYSVGIGQISSEVPQNLSASRPQDRQFILSSKKLLLSDSGFYLCAWSGGLAGEVGNEQFFGPGTRLTVL.

This sequence joins TRBV9 and TRBJ1-1; TRBD1 matches 9 bases. The CDR3 is 14 residues long. V shed 0 bases and J 8 bases; nucleotides not matched to a gene: 5. Germline-derived CDR1 and CDR2 are SGDLS and YYNGEE. Here the CDR3 reads CASSVALGQGEAFF. The CDR3 nucleotides read TGTGCCAGCAGCGTAGCTTTGGGACAGGGAGAAGCTTTCTTT.

This chain connects TRBV10-2 to TRBJ1-5; 10 positions agree with TRBD1. Germline V gene sequence: CDR1 WSHSY, CDR2 SAAADI. The CDR3 is made up of 14 amino acids. J lost 5 bases, V lost 7 bases, and 5 bases had no gene match. This chain's CDR3 is CASKGQGDHQPQHF. The CDR3 DNA reads TGCGCCAGCAAAGGACAGGGGGACCATCAGCCCCAGCATTTT.

The chain is built from TRBV2 and TRBJ1-1; tentatively, D is TRBD1 (5 bases). Trimming pared 6 bases from V and 7 bases from J, leaving 9 bases between. The CDR3 length is 11 residues. Germline assignment: CDR1 SNHLY and CDR2 FYNNEI. The CDR3 is CASSWTSEAFF. For the CDR3, the DNA is TGTGCCAGCAGCTGGACAAGTGAAGCTTTCTTT.

V and J are TRBV20-1 and TRBJ1-1; D gene uncertain. The V end lost 3 bases, the J end lost 3 bases, and 11 bases lay between the germline ends. The CDR3 is 13 residues long. The germline V gene encodes CDR1 DFQATT and CDR2 SNEGSKA (reference sequence). The CDR3 loop reads CSASRGRDTEAFF. DNA for the CDR3: TGCAGTGCTAGTCGAGGGAGGGACACTGAAGCTTTCTTT.

The chain joins TRBV19 to TRBJ1-2; 7 nucleotides align to TRBD1. Germline loops: CDR1 LNHDA, CDR2 SQIVND (reference sequence). CDR3 size: 14 residues. With V trimmed by 4 bases and J by 2 bases, 4 bases remained unmatched. For the CDR3, the DNA is TGTGCCAGTAGTACCACGACAGGGAACTATGGCTACACCTTC. This sequence encodes CASSTTTGNYGYTF.

Turning to this clone: Distinct nucleotide sequences in the sample also encode this CDR3. The rearrangement links TRBV24-1 to TRBJ2-5, with 10 bases aligning to TRBD2. The germline gives CDR1 KGHDR, CDR2 SFDVKD. The CDR3 covers 14 residues. The V and J ends lost 5 bases and 2 bases, in that order; junction bases with no gene match: 1. CDR3 nucleotide sequence: TGTGCCACCAGTGCACTAGCGGGACAAGAGACCCAGTACTTC. It is translated as CATSALAGQETQYF.

The chain has TRBV24-1 and TRBJ1-6; TRBD1 matches 7 bases. Germline CDR1 reads KGHDR; CDR2 reads SFDVKD. V was pared by 6 bases and J by 8 bases, with 3 bases of the junction left unmatched. The CDR3 is made up of 13 amino acids. The CDR3 DNA sequence: TGTGCCACCAGTCCGGGACAGCATTCACCCCTCCACTTT. Translated, it gives CATSPGQHSPLHF.

This sequence joins TRBV7-8 and TRBJ2-5; D uncertain. The CDR3 is 13 amino acids. V was pared by 5 bases and J by 2 bases, with 9 bases between. The germline CDR1 and CDR2 sequences are SGHVS and FQNEAQ. In DNA, the CDR3 is TGTGCCAGCAGCCCGAGAACTCAAGAGACCCAGTACTTC. It yields the protein CASSPRTQETQYF.